This TCR beta chain was profiled in a study of human T cells and chemical hapten exposure. J was trimmed by 6 bases and V by 4 bases; bases with no gene match: 13. This CDR3 comprises 17 residues. Germline loops: CDR1 SGHAT, CDR2 FQNNGV. TCRdb ran MiXCR on the RACE reads and lists one entry per CDR3 protein. The table includes about 53,000 distinct CDR3 sequences, roughly 10% detected once. This clonotype was seen at least ten times. The time point denotes: pre-sensitization, week 0. As to treatment: therapeutic diphenylcyclopropenone sensitization with weekly scalp DPC. The clonotype originates from a man aged 35-49 years with alopecia areata. Some clones in this sample may be carry-over from other donors' samples. Sample: whole blood, taken in connection with sensitization to the hapten diphenylcyclopropenone (DPC). The chain carries TRBV11-2 and TRBJ2-7; TRBD2 agrees at 12 bases. CDR3 DNA sequence: TGTGCCAGCAGCTCCGAGGGCCAGACTAGCGGGAGTGGCGAGCAGTACTTC. This gives the protein CASSSEGQTSGSGEQYF.